This TCR beta chain was profiled in a study of shared clonotypes between healthy human individuals. There are 12 residues in the CDR3. Germline CDR1 reads MNHEY; CDR2 reads SVGAGI. The V end lost 5 bases, the J end lost 1 base, and 5 bases lay between the germline ends. Generated by immunoSEQ multiplex PCR, the TCRdb table keeps only in-frame clones and is missing some. The sample lists 950,000 to 1,100,000 clones, around 74% seen once, with approximately 1.3% in the top ten. The chain has TRBV6-5 and TRBJ1-1, with D hard to call. Sequencing used memory CD4+ T cells sorted from blood. The subset here: CD45RA-negative fraction. This receptor was obtained from a man between 18 and 29 years old in good health. The CDR3 DNA is TGTGCCAGCAGTCGACGGAACACTGAAGCTTTCTTT. This sequence encodes CASSRRNTEAFF.